These 12 T cell receptor beta chains were all obtained from the same sample, sequenced in a study of glioma-infiltrating T cells after dendritic cell vaccination (dated by TCRdb to about 2016). The library was obtained by the immunoSEQ multiplex PCR assay. Here the immuneACCESS table is served through TCRdb, limited to in-frame sequences with V and J called. Missing clones are a known gap in these copies; in checked studies unresolved V genes cover under half, and the rest lacks a known reason. In all, the sample holds under 40,000 clones, and more than 90% of those were seen once. Around 2.1% of the sample goes to the ten largest clones. The sequences come from blood, collected before dendritic cell vaccination. The receptor set was obtained from a human donor with glioblastoma.

CDR3 coding DNA: TGTGCCAGCAGAGGAGGTGGTGGCTACACCTTC. Protein sequence: CASRGGGGYTF. V usage is TRBV6-4 and J usage is TRBJ1-2; the D is unclear. CDR3 size: 11 residues. CDR1 MRHNA and CDR2 SNTAGT come from the germline V gene. Trimming shortened V by 6 bases and J by 7 bases, and 9 bases separated the two germline ends.

The rearrangement links TRBV5-1 to TRBJ2-2, with a weak D call TRBD2 (6 bases). Germline CDR1 and CDR2: SGHRS and YFSETQ. The CDR3 contains 13 residues. Trimming stripped 5 bases from V and 7 bases from J, with 12 bases between. The CDR3 is CASSSGGVGELFF. The CDR3 region has the DNA TGCGCCAGCAGTTCCGGAGGGGTCGGGGAGCTGTTTTTT. Filled out from reference TRBV5-1 and TRBJ2-2, the complete variable domain reads KAGVTQTPRYLIKTRGQQVTLSCSPISGHRSVSWYQQTPGQGLQFLFEYFSETQRNKGNFPGRFSGRQFSNSRSEMNVSTLELGDSALYLCASSSGGVGELFFGEGSRLTVL.

The chain recombines TRBV19 with TRBJ1-5, with TRBD1 identical over 8 bases. CDR3 length: 15 amino acids. Germline assignment: CDR1 LNHDA and CDR2 SQIVND (reference sequence). Losses at the gene ends were 1 base for V and 7 bases for J; bases not matched to a gene: 6. The CDR3 DNA follows: TGTGCCAGTAGTATAGCCCAGGGGGCAAGGCAGCCCCAGCATTTT. Amino acids: CASSIAQGARQPQHF.

This chain's CDR3 is CASSPSSGVTGAQHF. CDR3 nucleotides: TGTGCCAGCAGCCCTAGTTCCGGGGTAACTGGGGCCCAGCATTTT. This rearrangement joins TRBV7-8 to TRBJ1-5; D call uncertain. V lost 5 bases and J lost 11, with 22 bases in between. CDR1 and CDR2 (germline): SGHVS, FQNEAQ. This CDR3 has 15 amino acids. Full variable domain (missing parts from reference TRBV7-8 and TRBJ1-5): GAGVSQSPRYKVAKRGQDVALRCDPISGHVSLFWYQQALGQGPEFLTYFQNEAQLDKSGLPSDRFFAERPEGSVSTLKIQRTQQEDSAVYLCASSPSSGVTGAQHFGDGTRLSIL.

The chain uses TRBV5-1 and TRBJ1-4; 8 nucleotides agree with TRBD1. The junction had 4 bases not matched to a gene; V was cut back by 5 bases and J by 1 base. The CDR3 runs to 15 residues. Germline V CDR1 and CDR2: SGHRS, YFSETQ. This CDR3 is CASRGQVGTNEKLFF. The DNA for the CDR3 is TGCGCCAGCAGGGGACAGGTCGGAACTAATGAAAAACTGTTTTTT.

The chain combines TRBV27 with TRBJ2-1, with 12 bases fitting TRBD2. The CDR3 extends over 17 amino acids. Trimming took 2 bases from V and 12 from J; bases not matched to a gene: 14. Germline CDR1 and CDR2: MNHEY and SMNVEV (reference sequence). CDR3 nucleotide sequence: TGTGCCAGCAGTTTAAAACCCCCCGGACTAGCGGGACGAGGGCAGTTCTTC. It is translated as CASSLKPPGLAGRGQFF.

This chain connects TRBV5-1 to TRBJ2-7, with D unresolved. The length of the CDR3 is 13 residues. Per germline, CDR1 SGHRS and CDR2 YFSETQ. With 0 bases removed from V and 0 bases from J, the gap between germline ends came to 4 bases. This CDR3 reads CASSLAVSYEQYF. Written as DNA, the CDR3 is TGCGCCAGCAGCTTGGCGGTCTCCTACGAGCAGTACTTC.

The chain has TRBV5-6 and TRBJ2-1; TRBD1 agrees at 7 bases. V lost 2 bases, J lost 3 bases, and 5 bases stayed unmatched. The germline gives CDR1 SGHDT, CDR2 YYEEEE. The CDR3 extends over 15 amino acids. CDR3 protein: CASSLGQDRYNEQFF. For the CDR3, the DNA is TGTGCCAGCAGCTTAGGACAGGACCGCTACAATGAGCAGTTCTTC.

J is TRBJ1-6 and V is TRBV5-1; D gene unclear. Germline V lookup: CDR1 SGHRS, CDR2 YFSETQ. V lost 0 bases and J lost 2, with 9 bases in between. This CDR3 spans 16 amino acids. The CDR3 nucleotides are TGCGCCAGCAGCTTGGCCGGGTTTACCTATAATTCACCCCTCCACTTT. Translation: CASSLAGFTYNSPLHF.

The chain is built from TRBV10-3 and TRBJ2-3; the D gene is possibly TRBD1 (5 bases). The CDR3 is 14 amino acids. Germline CDR1 and CDR2: ENHRY and SYGVKD. V lost 4 bases to trimming and J lost 4 bases, with 12 bases between them. The CDR3 DNA is TGTGCCATCAGTGCTGCAGGGTCGGCAGATACGCAGTATTTT. Its protein is CAISAAGSADTQYF.

The chain joins TRBV7-9 to TRBJ1-1; the D gene is possibly TRBD1 (6 bases). The V and J ends lost 5 bases and 5 bases respectively, with 18 bases between them. The CDR3 contains 15 residues. CDR1 SEHNR and CDR2 FQNEAQ come from the germline V gene (reference sequence). The CDR3 reads CASSLTGGRNTEAFF. The CDR3 DNA reads as TGTGCCAGCAGCCTTACGGGGGGGCGTAATACTGAAGCTTTCTTT.

The V call is TRBV30, the J call TRBJ2-5; D is unresolved. V was cut by 0 bases and J by 5 bases, with 4 bases left in between. The V gene's germline CDR1 is GTSNPN and CDR2 SVGIG (reference sequence). The CDR3 loop spans 11 amino acids. CDR3 amino acids: CAWSVLETQYF. CDR3 in DNA: TGTGCCTGGAGTGTACTGGAGACCCAGTACTTC. The full variable domain, its missing parts supplied by reference TRBV30 and TRBJ2-5, is SQTIHQWPATLVQPVGSPLSLECTVEGTSNPNLYWYRQAAGRGLQLLFYSVGIGQISSEVPQNLSASRPQDRQFILSSKKLLLSDSGFYLCAWSVLETQYFGPGTRLLVL.